The clone carrying this TCR beta chain has at least ten counts. The CDR3 extends over 14 amino acids. V was shortened by 3 bases and J by 2 bases, with 9 bases between the two germline ends. Germline values: CDR1 MDHEN, CDR2 SYDVKM. The data were obtained in a study of T cell repertoires in cytomegalovirus infection. TCRdb called the reads again in MiXCR, with one record for every CDR3 protein. Of about 150,000 distinct CDR3 sequences listed, roughly a quarter are singletons. The clonotype originates from a human donor in good health (CMV status not recorded). Some clones in this sample may be carry-over from other donors' samples. Sequenced sample: PBMCs. The chain couples TRBV28 to TRBJ2-3, with D possibly TRBD1 on 5 matching bases. The CDR3 region is CASSLVGATDTQYF. In nucleotides, the CDR3 is TGTGCCAGCAGTTTGGTTGGGGCCACAGATACGCAGTATTTT.